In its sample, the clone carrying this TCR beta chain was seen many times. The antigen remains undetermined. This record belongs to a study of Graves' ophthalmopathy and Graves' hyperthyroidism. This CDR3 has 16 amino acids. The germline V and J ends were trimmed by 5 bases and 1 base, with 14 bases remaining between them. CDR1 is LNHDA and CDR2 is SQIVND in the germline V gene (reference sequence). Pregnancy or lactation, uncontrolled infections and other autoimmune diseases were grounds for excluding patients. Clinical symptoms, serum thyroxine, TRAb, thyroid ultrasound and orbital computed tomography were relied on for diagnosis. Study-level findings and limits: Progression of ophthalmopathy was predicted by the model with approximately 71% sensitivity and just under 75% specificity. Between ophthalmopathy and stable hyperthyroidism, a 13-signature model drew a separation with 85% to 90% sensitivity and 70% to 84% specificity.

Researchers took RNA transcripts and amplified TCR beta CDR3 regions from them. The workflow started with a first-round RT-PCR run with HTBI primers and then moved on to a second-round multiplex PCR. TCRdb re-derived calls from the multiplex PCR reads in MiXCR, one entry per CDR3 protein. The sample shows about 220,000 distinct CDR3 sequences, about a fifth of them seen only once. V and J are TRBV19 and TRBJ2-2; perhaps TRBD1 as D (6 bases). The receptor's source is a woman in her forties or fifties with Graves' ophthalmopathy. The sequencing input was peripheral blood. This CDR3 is CASSPLPGQNTGELFF. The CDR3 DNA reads TGTGCCAGTAGTCCCCTTCCGGGACAGAACACCGGGGAGCTGTTTTTT.